There are a few counts of the clone carrying this T cell receptor (beta chain). The antigen is undetermined. The PCR made use of 60 Vbeta and 13 Jbeta primers. Clones were sequenced by immunoSEQ multiplex PCR, and TCRdb holds only the in-frame ones, with some missing. The data contain approximately 220,000 clones, around 79% of them seen just once; the ten biggest clones take up over 1.5%. This specimen belongs to a study of cytomegalovirus exposure and HLA in healthy donors. Whole-study findings and limits: A further, later analysis showed that HLA-associated TCR beta chains (compared with equally common others) were more clonally expanded. In an earlier analysis, productive rearrangement rates for most beta V segments clustered near 90% or 30%. Researchers catalogued some 160 TCR beta chains as cytomegalovirus-associated.

The ends lost 4 bases at V and 3 bases at J; junction bases unmatched: 2. The CDR3 runs to 15 residues. Germline loops: CDR1 LGHNA, CDR2 YNFKEQ. The donors were healthy bone marrow donors. The sequencing sample was made of PBMCs. This sequence was found in a male donor in good health and CMV-seronegative. The J gene is TRBJ2-2, the V gene TRBV4-2; 10 nucleotides match TRBD2. The CDR3 loop is CASSPLAGDTGELFF. The CDR3 region has the DNA TGTGCCAGCAGCCCCCTAGCGGGGGACACCGGGGAGCTGTTTTTT.